This T cell receptor beta chain was identified during a study of blood T cell repertoires in COVID-19. Study context: Acute and convalescent COVID-19 samples came from the United States, Italy and Spain.

Repertoires were generated with immunoSEQ multiplex PCR, while TCRdb's copy carries only in-frame clones and drops some. The sample shows around 25,000 clones, 89% of them seen only once. Sequenced: peripheral blood. The TCR originated in a human donor in a cohort sampled during active COVID-19.

The CDR3 reads CASSFLGLAGGETRETQYF. The DNA for the CDR3 is TGTGCCAGCAGTTTCCTGGGACTAGCGGGGGGGGAGACTCGGGAGACCCAGTACTTC. The chain recombines TRBV27 with TRBJ2-5; TRBD2 aligns across 16 bases. The CDR3 loop spans 19 amino acids. Germline V CDR1 and CDR2: MNHEY, SMNVEV (reference sequence). The J segment lost 5 bases and the V segment lost 3 bases, leaving 12 bases of the junction unmatched.